This T cell receptor (beta chain) is from a study of regulatory T cells in long-lasting Graves disease (TCRdb year 2021). At the level of the whole study: Patients with newly diagnosed Graves' disease had been on antithyroid drugs for under 3 months. Peripheral blood TCR sequencing and RNA sequencing compared persistent Graves' disease patients with newly diagnosed Graves' disease patients. A total of 33 samples underwent TCR sequencing, from about 13 patients with persistent Graves' disease and 20 or so patients with newly diagnosed Graves' disease. The study was registered as a clinical trial and conducted in China. The investigation overall reported the following: Preferential use of TRBV28, TRBJ1-2 and TRBJ2-5 was observed in persistent disease, whereas TRBV20-1 and TRBJ2-1 were favored in newly diagnosed disease. Compared with newly diagnosed patients, patients with persistent Graves' disease had lower TCR Shannon entropy and fewer highly expanded clones, which suggests clonal expansion. Only the TCR beta chain was sequenced and analyzed. The authors noted that the small sample size was a limitation that may lower accuracy. A larger number of public clonotypes was shared among persistent patients (fewer than 3,000) than among newly diagnosed patients (around 870). Peripheral blood alone was examined, since thyroid tissue, which constituted the primary lesion, could not be accessed.

Taken from the germline V gene (reference sequence), the CDR1 and CDR2 loops are DFQATT and SNEGSKA. The V and J ends are trimmed by 3 bases and 1 base, leaving 22 bases between them. Including cysteine and phenylalanine, the CDR3 has 17 amino acids. The kept DNA is CDR3 alone, 51 bases in frame from the first base. This clonotype was counted ten times or more. The antigen it recognizes is unknown. There are no base qualities to consult, and no much larger clone falls within one base. The time point label of this sample denotes: newly diagnosed GD, antithyroid drugs for less than 3 months. For both TCR sequencing and RNA sequencing, RNA was extracted from PBMCs in TRIzol. The diagnosis of Graves' disease followed American Thyroid Association guidelines. The patients came from an endocrinology department in Xi'an, China. Each patient gave about 10 milliliters of peripheral blood, collected in an EDTA anticoagulant tube. Ficoll Paque Plus density gradient separation was used to isolate PBMCs, and no further T cell sorting was done. An Agilent 2100 Bioanalyzer and agarose gel were used to check RNA quality, while a NanoDrop 2000 measured RNA concentration.

Library preparation employed multiplex PCR. The sequencer was an Illumina HiSeq 4000. iRepertoire HTBI primers and Arm-PCR amplification of CDR3 regions were used to construct TCR beta libraries. Gel purification was performed on PCR products prior to sequencing. The study's own analysis went as follows. Across samples, about 64 TRBV and 14 TRBJ segments were identified and used for gene usage analysis of CDR3 amino acid clonotypes. COPE and FqMerger were used to merge filtered high-quality paired reads into contigs. BLAST was used to align contigs to IMGT TRBV, TRBD and TRBJ reference genes, with CDR3 defined following IMGT. Highly expanded clones were defined as clonotypes with a frequency above 0.1%. Repertoire diversity was measured by Shannon entropy, and V-J evenness by the Gini coefficient. A clonotype found in more than one individual was treated as public. TCRdb ran its own pipeline on the public reads, namely fastp trimming at Q25 and MiXCR clone calling, and kept in-frame beta chains. Under each unique CDR3 protein, matching rows form one entry showing the most common genes and DNA. Clone size and V and J calls follow TCRdb, not the original study. This sample lists about 450,000 distinct CDR3 sequences; 15% to 20% were detected once. The ten largest clones take up roughly 10% of the sample.

The same specimen was also included in a second study, on T cells in Graves' hyperthyroidism and ophthalmopathy. Reported in the second study: Stable Graves' hyperthyroidism was defined as the absence of progression to ophthalmopathy over 18 months of follow-up. Hyperthyroidism patients were aged 18 to 65 years and newly diagnosed, with disease duration of less than 2 months. Exclusion was applied to patients with uncontrolled infections, other autoimmune diseases, pregnancy or lactation. Diagnoses relied on clinical symptoms, serum thyroxine and TRAb, thyroid ultrasound and orbital computed tomography. The first round of RT-PCR for the TCR CDR3 was performed with the HTBI primer set and the Qiagen OneStep RT-PCR kit. Most expanded thyroid clonotypes (frequency above 0.001) were also detected in blood, a finding suggesting that blood repertoires may reflect thyroid immune responses. Ophthalmopathy was separated from stable hyperthyroidism by a 13 V-J signature model, with around 90% sensitivity and roughly 81% specificity obtained in cross-validation and 80%/75% obtained in testing. In validation, the model predicted progression to ophthalmopathy a median of about 6.8 months before onset, with roughly 71% sensitivity and just under 75% specificity. TCR V-J signatures able to tell the groups apart were searched for in a discovery cohort of 100 patients, of whom roughly 42 had Graves' ophthalmopathy and some 60 had stable Graves' hyperthyroidism. Whether ophthalmopathy could be predicted prospectively was tested in an independent validation cohort made up of about 18 hyperthyroidism patients plus 17 patients who later progressed to ophthalmopathy. The roughly 94 discovery patients were randomly divided into training and test sets at a 7:3 ratio. The study also compared thyroid tissue and blood T-cell repertoires from five or six Graves' hyperthyroidism patients. After blood sampling, hyperthyroidism patients were treated with methimazole at a starting dose of 30 mg daily, and ophthalmopathy patients were treated with high-dose intravenous methylprednisolone. Libraries were constructed in a second round of multiplex PCR, after which size selection and purification were performed. Sequencing of the libraries was done on an Illumina HiSeq2000 using paired-end 100 bp reads. SOAPnuke was used to process the raw data, with reads discarded if the reads contained adapters or uncalled bases, had a mean Phred below 15, or lacked an exact constant-primer or identifier match. High-quality paired reads were merged using COPE v1.2.5, and each unique nucleotide sequence was defined as a clonotype. MiTCR v1.1 was used to align the clonotypes against IMGT TRBV, TRBD and TRBJ reference segments. Analysis was restricted to V-J combinations with a frequency above 0.0001, which covered roughly 99% of repertoires. A TCS score was defined as the ratio of F50 (clonal expansion) to E x V (chaos), with BLOSUM62-based TCRdist applied between CDR3 peptides within each V-J. Welch's t-statistics and random forest reduced just over 500 V-J features to 13, which were used in a naive Bayes classifier (R e1071). No statistical method was used to fix the sample size in advance, and group allocation was not hidden from the investigators. TCR Vbeta CDR3 sequencing of 135 peripheral blood samples (approximately 44 ophthalmopathy, over 70 hyperthyroidism and roughly 17 progressor patients) is reported in the paper.

The receptor comes from a woman aged 30 to 39 with Graves disease. Donor details come from another sample of the same person, matched by shared clones. The V gene is TRBV20-1 and the J gene is TRBJ2-7; 6 matching bases give a weak D call of TRBD2. The sequencing here drew on peripheral blood mononuclear cells (PBMCs), taken at new diagnosis, from a patient treated with antithyroid drugs. The base sequence is TGCAGTGCTAGTCGGGGGACGGCAGCGTGGTTTTCCTACGAGCAGTACTTC. It translates as CSASRGTAAWFSYEQYF.